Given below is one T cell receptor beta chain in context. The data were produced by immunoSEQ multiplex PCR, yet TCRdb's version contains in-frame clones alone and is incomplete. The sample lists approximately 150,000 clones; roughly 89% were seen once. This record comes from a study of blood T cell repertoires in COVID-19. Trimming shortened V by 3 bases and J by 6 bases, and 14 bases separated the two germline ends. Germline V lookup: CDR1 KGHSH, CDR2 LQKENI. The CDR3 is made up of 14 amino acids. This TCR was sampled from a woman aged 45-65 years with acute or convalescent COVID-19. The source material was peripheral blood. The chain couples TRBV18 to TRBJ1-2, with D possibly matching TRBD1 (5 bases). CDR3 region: CASSPNAGIHGYTF. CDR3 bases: TGTGCCAGCTCACCTAATGCAGGGATACATGGCTACACCTTC.